Ten or more counts support the clone carrying this TCR beta chain. Its cognate antigen is unknown. CDR1 and CDR2 (germline): MNHEY, SVGEGT. V gave up 6 bases and J gave up 2 bases; unmatched junction bases: 5. CDR3 length: 15 residues. Each cDNA molecule carried a unique molecular identifier. In TCRdb, the 5' RACE reads were re-called with MiXCR into one record per CDR3 protein. The sample has tens of thousands of distinct CDR3 sequences, more than 10% seen once. This sample was included in a study of early T cells in non-severe SARS-CoV-2 infection. Study information: Chains from this unsorted whole-blood bulk RNA could not be paired.

Whole-study results and caveats: There was a bias toward anti-spike CD8 responses in VDJdb matching, which missed private and CD4 specificities.

This chain uses TRBV6-2 or TRBV6-3 with TRBJ2-1; 9 nucleotides agree with TRBD1. Material for sequencing was whole blood. The receptor was derived from an adult who was a healthcare worker with PCR-confirmed SARS-CoV-2 infection or an uninfected control (not recorded which). This CDR3 reads CASSPRDRAYNEQFF. CDR3 DNA: TGTGCCAGCAGCCCCCGGGACAGGGCCTACAATGAGCAGTTCTTC.